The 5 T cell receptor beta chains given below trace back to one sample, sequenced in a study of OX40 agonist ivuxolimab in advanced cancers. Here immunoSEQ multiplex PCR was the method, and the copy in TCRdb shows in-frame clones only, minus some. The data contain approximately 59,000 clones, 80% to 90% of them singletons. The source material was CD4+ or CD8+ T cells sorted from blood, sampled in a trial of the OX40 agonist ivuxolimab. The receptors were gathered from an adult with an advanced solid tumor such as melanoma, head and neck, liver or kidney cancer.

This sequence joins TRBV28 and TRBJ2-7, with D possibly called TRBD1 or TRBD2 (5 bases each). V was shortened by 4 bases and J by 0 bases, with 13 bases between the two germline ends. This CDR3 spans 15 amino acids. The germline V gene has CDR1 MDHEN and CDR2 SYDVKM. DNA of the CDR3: TGTGCCAGCAGTTCAGCCGGGACGGACTCCTACGAGCAGTACTTC. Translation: CASSSAGTDSYEQYF.

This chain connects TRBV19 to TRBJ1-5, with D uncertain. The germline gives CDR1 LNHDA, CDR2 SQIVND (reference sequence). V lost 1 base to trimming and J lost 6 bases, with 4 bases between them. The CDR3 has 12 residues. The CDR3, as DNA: TGTGCCAGTAGTATAGGTGGTCAGCCCCAGCATTTT. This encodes CASSIGGQPQHF.

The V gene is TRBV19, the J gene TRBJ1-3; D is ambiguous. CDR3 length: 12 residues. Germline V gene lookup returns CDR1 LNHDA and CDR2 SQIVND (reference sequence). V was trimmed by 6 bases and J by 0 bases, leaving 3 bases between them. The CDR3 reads CASRGSGNTIYF. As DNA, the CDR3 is TGTGCCAGTAGGGGCTCTGGAAACACCATATATTTT.

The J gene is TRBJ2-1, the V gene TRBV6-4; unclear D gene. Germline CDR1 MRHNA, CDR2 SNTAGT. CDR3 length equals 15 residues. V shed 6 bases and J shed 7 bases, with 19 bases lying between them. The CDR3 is CASSLTLATVNEQFF. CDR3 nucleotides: TGTGCCAGCAGCCTCACCCTGGCTACCGTGAATGAGCAGTTCTTC.

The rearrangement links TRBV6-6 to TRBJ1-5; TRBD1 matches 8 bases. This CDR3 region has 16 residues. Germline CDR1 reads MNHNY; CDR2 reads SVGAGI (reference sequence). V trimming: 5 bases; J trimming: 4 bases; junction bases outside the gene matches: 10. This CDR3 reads CASSRRGQGGNQPQHF. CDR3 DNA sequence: TGTGCCAGCAGTCGTCGCGGACAGGGAGGGAATCAGCCCCAGCATTTT.